Listed below are T cell receptor beta chains from one sample, sequenced in a study of OX40 agonist ivuxolimab in advanced cancers. Data came from immunoSEQ multiplex PCR; TCRdb stores just in-frame clones and leaves some out. The repertoire consists of about 98,000 clones, with 70% to 90% occurring once and the leading ten covering approximately 0.5%. Sequencing used CD4+ or CD8+ T cells sorted from blood, obtained in a trial of the OX40 agonist ivuxolimab. The receptors come from an adult with an advanced solid tumor such as melanoma, head and neck, liver or kidney cancer. Each CDR3 is given with its conserved first and last residue. D genes are given only for firm matches. Expanded clones get a size class; other rows say once, few or many, or leave the size out.

clone size | J gene | V gene | D gene | CDR3 DNA | CDR3 protein
few | TRBJ2-5 | TRBV27 | NA | TGTGCCAGCAGTCGATCGGTGGCTAGTTGGTCGGAGACCCAGTACTTC | CASSRSVASWSETQYF
NA | TRBJ2-3 | TRBV7-3 | NA | TGTGCCAGCAGCCCCCAAGGAGAGCCGAGCACAGATACGCAGTATTTT | CASSPQGEPSTDTQYF
NA | TRBJ1-2 | TRBV19 | NA | TGTGCCAGTAGTACCATAAACAGTGGTGGCTACACCTTC | CASSTINSGGYTF
NA | TRBJ1-4 | TRBV9 | NA | TGTGCCAGCAGCGTCGATATCGGTGAAAAACTGTTTTTT | CASSVDIGEKLFF
NA | TRBJ2-7 | TRBV7-9 | NA | TGTGCCAGCAGCTGGGGTACAGGGTTCCCGTACGAGCAGTACTTC | CASSWGTGFPYEQYF
few | TRBJ2-7 | TRBV5-1 | TRBD1 | TGCGCCAGCAGCCGAGAGGGACAGTCCTACGAGCAGTACTTC | CASSREGQSYEQYF
NA | TRBJ2-7 | TRBV6-5 | NA | TGTGCCAGCAGTTACTCGCGAAGCTACGAGCAGTACTTC | CASSYSRSYEQYF
NA | TRBJ2-7 | TRBV19 | TRBD1 | TGTGCCAGTAGGTTCGAAGGGACAGGGCTATACGAGCAGTACTTC | CASRFEGTGLYEQYF
NA | TRBJ2-7 | TRBV6-5 | TRBD2 | TGTGCCAGCAGTTTGCCTAGCGGGGGGGCGAGGGAGCAGTACTTC | CASSLPSGGAREQYF
NA | TRBJ2-3 | TRBV9 | TRBD2 | TGTGCCAGCAGCGTAGGAGGACTAGCGGGGATCACAACCACAGATACGCAGTATTTT | CASSVGGLAGITTTDTQYF
NA | TRBJ1-2 | TRBV10-3 | NA | TGTGCCATCAGTGAGGGGGGACACATGCCACCGAACTATGGCTACACCTTC | CAISEGGHMPPNYGYTF
NA | TRBJ2-7 | TRBV5-1 | NA | TGCGCCAGCAGCTTGGTGGGGGGCCACTACGAGCAGTACTTC | CASSLVGGHYEQYF
NA | TRBJ1-2 | TRBV6-6 | NA | TGTGCCAGCAGAACCGACAGACTTGAGGGCTACACCTTC | CASRTDRLEGYTF
NA | TRBJ1-5 | TRBV5-8 | TRBD1 | TGTGCCAGCAGCTTGGGGGACAGGGCGGGCAATCAGCCCCAGCATTTT | CASSLGDRAGNQPQHF
NA | TRBJ1-3 | TRBV7-8 | NA | TGTGCCAGCAGCTTATCCGGAAACACCATATATTTT | CASSLSGNTIYF
NA | TRBJ1-3 | TRBV7-8 | NA | TGTGCCAGCAGCTACGGGCGGGGGACTGGAAACACCATATATTTT | CASSYGRGTGNTIYF
NA | TRBJ1-2 | TRBV6-5 | NA | TGTGCCAGCAGTTCCCCCCGAGGTGGGGTCCATGGCTACACCTTC | CASSSPRGGVHGYTF
once | TRBJ2-7 | TRBV5-1 | NA | TGCGCCAGCAGCCGGACCTCGAGCTCCTACGAGCAGTACTTC | CASSRTSSSYEQYF
NA | TRBJ2-3 | TRBV5-8 | NA | TGTGCCAGCAGCTTCGGGACTAGCACAGATACGCAGTATTTT | CASSFGTSTDTQYF
NA | TRBJ2-1 | TRBV14 | TRBD2 | TGTGCCAGCAGCCAAGCCGGGGGGTTTTACAATGAGCAGTTCTTC | CASSQAGGFYNEQFF
NA | TRBJ1-2 | TRBV28 | NA | TGTGCCAGCGTTCAACAGGACAAAAGAGGCTACACCTTC | CASVQQDKRGYTF
NA | TRBJ1-4 | TRBV28 | NA | TGTGCCAGCAGTTCCTTCGTACGTGAAAAACTGTTTTTT | CASSSFVREKLFF
NA | TRBJ2-4 | TRBV6-5 | TRBD1 | TGTGCCAGTTGGCCCCCAGGGGGAAACATTCAGTACTTC | CASWPPGGNIQYF
NA | TRBJ2-2 | TRBV5-4 | NA | TGTGCCAGCAGCTCTAAAGTGGGGCAGAACACCGGGGAGCTGTTTTTT | CASSSKVGQNTGELFF
NA | TRBJ2-7 | TRBV5-1 | NA | TGCGCCAGCAGCTGGACGGGAACCTCCTACGAGCAGTACTTC | CASSWTGTSYEQYF
NA | TRBJ2-3 | TRBV27 | NA | TGTGCCAGCAGTTTATTTCGCACAGATACGCAGTATTTT | CASSLFRTDTQYF
NA | TRBJ1-6 | TRBV4-1 | NA | TGCGCCAGCAGTAACCCTCCAAGGAGATCACCCCTCCACTTT | CASSNPPRRSPLHF
NA | TRBJ2-7 | TRBV6-4 | TRBD1 | TGTGCCAGCAGTGGGGACAGCCGGTCCTACGAGCAGTACTTC | CASSGDSRSYEQYF
NA | TRBJ1-5 | TRBV5-1 | NA | TGCGCCAGCAGCTTGGCGGGCCTAGACAATCAGCCCCAGCATTTT | CASSLAGLDNQPQHF
NA | TRBJ1-1 | TRBV2 | NA | TGTGCCAGCACCTTGGGGGAATCGGCTTTCTTT | CASTLGESAFF
NA | TRBJ2-5 | TRBV7-6 | TRBD1 | TGTGCCAGCAGCTTAGCGGGACAGGGGATCCCAGAGACCCAGTACTTC | CASSLAGQGIPETQYF
NA | TRBJ1-1 | TRBV6-5 | NA | TGTGCCAGCGGGAGCATTCTTGAAGCTTTCTTT | CASGSILEAFF
once | TRBJ1-5 | TRBV27 | NA | TGTGCCAGCAGTTTTGACCGTTCTCTCAATCAGCCCCAGCATTTT | CASSFDRSLNQPQHF